This T cell receptor (beta chain) was sequenced for a study of a mutant IDH1 vaccine in newly diagnosed glioma. Background on the study: There were roughly 62% males and around 40% females among treated patients, whose mean age was approximately 40 years. Week 35 was safety follow-up visit V12; week 47 was end-of-study visit V13.

As for this clone: Its target is not known.

V lost 2 bases to trimming and J lost 6 bases; unmatched junction nucleotides: 5. Germline values: CDR1 GTSNPN, CDR2 SVGIG (reference sequence). The CDR3 has 14 residues. Time point meaning: week 47, end of study. With topical imiquimod, each dose of the vaccine consisted of 300 ug of mutant IDH1 20-mer peptide. Generated by immunoSEQ multiplex PCR, the TCRdb table keeps only in-frame clones and is missing some. In the table there are approximately 37,000 clones, 82% of which are singletons. The chain joins TRBV30 to TRBJ1-5; 9 bases align to TRBD1. This receptor was obtained from a man aged 18 to 30 with glioma. Some clones in this sample may be carry-over from other donors' samples. Sequencing was performed on PBMCs, taken from a glioma patient whose treatment included an IDH1 peptide vaccine. This CDR3 reads CAWSLTGGSQPQHF. CDR3 coding DNA: TGTGCCTGGAGTCTCACAGGGGGCAGTCAGCCCCAGCATTTT. Full variable domain (missing parts from reference TRBV30 and TRBJ1-5): SQTIHQWPATLVQPVGSPLSLECTVEGTSNPNLYWYRQAAGRGLQLLFYSVGIGQISSEVPQNLSASRPQDRQFILSSKKLLLSDSGFYLCAWSLTGGSQPQHFGDGTRLSIL.